These 14 T cell receptor beta chains were sequenced from one sample in a study of T-cell memory formation after mild COVID-19. Each CDR3 protein gets one entry after TCRdb re-called the 5' RACE reads with MiXCR. This sample has around 500,000 distinct CDR3 sequences, with roughly 18% found just once. Sequenced material: PBMCs or a T cell subset sorted from them (not recorded which). The source is an adult woman who had mild COVID-19 (a few samples of this study predate the infection). Cell type and time point are not known.

In this sample, this clonotype turned up a few times. The genes are TRBV3-1 and TRBJ2-3; D is unclear. Germline V gene data show CDR1 as LGHDT and CDR2 as YNNKEL (reference sequence). Between the trimmed V and J ends, which lost 4 bases and 1 base, there was a span of 12 bases. The CDR3 spans 15 residues. Written as DNA, the CDR3 is TGTGCCAGCAGCCTAGGTGGCAGTGGCACAGATACGCAGTATTTT. Its protein product is CASSLGGSGTDTQYF.

This clonotype has more than one count but fewer than ten. V and J are TRBV6-5 and TRBJ2-4; the D gene is possibly TRBD1 (6 bases). This CDR3 region has 17 residues. Germline CDR1 and CDR2: MNHEY and SVGAGI. The ends were cut back, 0 bases at V and 6 bases at J, with 18 bases in the middle. CDR3 DNA: TGTGCCAGCAGTTACTCATGGGGGCTCCATGGGAGAAACATTCAGTACTTC. Protein: CASSYSWGLHGRNIQYF.

The chain employs TRBV24-1 and TRBJ1-2; D is unresolved. The CDR3 covers 15 residues. V lost 2 bases, J lost 6 bases, and 15 bases lay in between. Germline CDR1 reads KGHDR; CDR2 reads SFDVKD. CDR3 amino acids: CATSDSRTDPNGYTF. In DNA, the CDR3 is TGTGCCACCAGTGATTCAAGGACGGACCCAAATGGCTACACCTTC.

This clonotype was seen a few times. This chain uses TRBV12-3 or TRBV12-4 with TRBJ2-3; no definite D call. Trimming stripped 2 bases from V and 6 bases from J, with 12 bases between. CDR3 size: 14 residues. This CDR3 reads CASSLPLSGDTQYF. The CDR3 DNA follows: TGTGCCAGCAGTTTACCCCTGTCTGGTGATACGCAGTATTTT.

This clonotype has only a few counts. This sequence joins TRBV6-2 or TRBV6-3 and TRBJ2-5; D unresolved. V lost 2 bases to trimming and J lost 3 bases, with 10 bases between them. The germline CDR1 and CDR2 sequences are MNHEY and SVGEGT. This CDR3 comprises 14 residues. The CDR3 DNA follows: TGTGCCAGCAGTTACGTGGTCAAGGAAGAGACCCAGTACTTC. It codes for CASSYVVKEETQYF.

This clonotype has at least ten counts. The chain joins TRBV20-1 to TRBJ2-7, with 10 bases matching TRBD2. The CDR3 runs to 14 residues. V dropped 2 bases and J dropped 5; count of bases not matched to a gene: 6. The germline gives CDR1 DFQATT, CDR2 SNEGSKA (reference sequence). CDR3 sequence (DNA): TGCAGTGCTAGACGTAGCGGGAGGTCACACGAGCAGTACTTC. Translation gives CSARRSGRSHEQYF.

This clonotype was found once. The gene calls are TRBV6-2 or TRBV6-3 and TRBJ2-1; D is undetermined. The V gene lost 6 bases and the J gene lost 4 bases, with 13 bases spanning the gap. The CDR3 is 14 amino acids. Germline V gives CDR1 MNHEY, CDR2 SVGEGT. In DNA, the CDR3 is TGTGCCAGCAGATTTTTCGCGAAATACAATGAGCAGTTCTTC. The encoded protein is CASRFFAKYNEQFF.

J is TRBJ2-5 and V is TRBV5-5; tentative D call: TRBD2 (7 bases). V was shortened by 4 bases and J by 1 base, with 17 bases between the two germline ends. The CDR3 runs to 16 residues. The V gene's germline CDR1 is SGHKS and CDR2 YYEKEE (reference sequence). The CDR3 nucleotides read TGTGCCAGCAGCGGAAGGGGGGGTCCCATCCAAGAGACCCAGTACTTC. Its protein product is CASSGRGGPIQETQYF.

This clonotype was recorded only once. The rearrangement uses TRBV12-3 or TRBV12-4 and TRBJ1-2; no clear D gene. V lost 6 bases and J lost 0, with 11 bases in between. The CDR3 loop spans 14 amino acids. The CDR3 coding sequence is TGTGCCAGCAGACTCAGAGCCGCTAACTATGGCTACACCTTC. Protein product: CASRLRAANYGYTF.

Only a few counts were recorded for this clonotype. The chain combines TRBV5-1 with TRBJ2-3; D might be TRBD2 (5 bases). Germline CDR1 is SGHRS and CDR2 is YFSETQ. CDR3 length: 16 residues. The V and J ends lost 0 bases and 0 bases respectively, with 11 bases between them. The CDR3 DNA follows: TGCGCCAGCAGCTTGGCCGGGCCGGGGAGCACAGATACGCAGTATTTT. This gives the protein CASSLAGPGSTDTQYF.

The sample holds a few counts of this clonotype. This chain links TRBV27 with TRBJ2-7; D unresolved. V shed 6 bases and J shed 1 base, with 19 bases lying between them. Germline V lookup: CDR1 MNHEY, CDR2 SMNVEV (reference sequence). CDR3 length equals 16 residues. CDR3 in amino acids: CASSPLSGLGSYEQYF. The DNA of the CDR3 is TGTGCCAGCAGCCCGCTTTCTGGATTGGGGTCCTACGAGCAGTACTTC.

This clonotype turned up a few times. This sequence joins TRBV20-1 and TRBJ2-6; D is uncertain. The germline gives CDR1 DFQATT, CDR2 SNEGSKA (reference sequence). This CDR3 is 15 amino acids long. Trimming took 0 bases from V and 5 from J, leaving 11 bases between them. The CDR3 DNA follows: TGCAGTGCTAGAGATCCATTTTCTAGGGCCAACGTCCTGACTTTC. Encoded protein: CSARDPFSRANVLTF.

The sample holds a few counts of this clonotype. The chain links TRBV11-2 to TRBJ2-1; 8 bases are a match to TRBD2. J lost 10 bases, V lost 6 bases, and 14 bases had no gene match. The CDR3 consists of 15 residues. Per the germline V gene, CDR1 is SGHAT and CDR2 is FQNNGV. The CDR3 sequence is CASRVTSGSLGEQFF. As DNA, the CDR3 is TGTGCCAGCAGAGTTACTAGCGGTTCTTTAGGGGAGCAGTTCTTC.

The rearrangement uses TRBV2 and TRBJ1-1; the D is unclear. The CDR3 covers 13 residues. V shed 5 bases and J shed 6 bases, with 13 bases lying between them. Germline loops: CDR1 SNHLY, CDR2 FYNNEI. The CDR3 sequence: CASSTPRQAEAFF. The DNA for the CDR3 is TGTGCCAGCAGTACTCCCCGGCAGGCTGAAGCTTTCTTT.